Presented here are 21 T cell receptor beta chains from one specimen sequenced in a study of blood T cell repertoires in COVID-19. Produced via immunoSEQ multiplex PCR; TCRdb's table is partial and in-frame only. The sample holds tens of thousands of clones, roughly 90% seen once. Sequences were obtained from peripheral blood. These TCRs come from a man older than 75 with acute or convalescent COVID-19.

This rearrangement joins TRBV18 to TRBJ1-4, with unresolved D. This CDR3 is built from 13 residues. Germline CDR1 and CDR2: KGHSH and LQKENI. The V end was cut by 6 bases, the J end by 4 bases, with 9 bases between. The CDR3 region has the DNA TGTGCCAGCTCGTCGGGGATTAATGAAAAACTGTTTTTT. It specifies CASSSGINEKLFF.

The chain employs TRBV18 and TRBJ1-6; 9 bases line up with TRBD1. Germline loops: CDR1 KGHSH, CDR2 LQKENI. This CDR3 has 15 amino acids. The J segment lost 9 bases and the V segment lost 3 bases, leaving 6 bases of the junction unmatched. The CDR3: CASSPRQGVLSPLHF. Written as DNA, the CDR3 is TGTGCCAGCTCACCGAGACAGGGGGTCCTTTCACCCCTCCACTTT.

The V and J genes are TRBV9 and TRBJ2-1; D is perhaps TRBD1 (6 bases). Germline assignment: CDR1 SGDLS and CDR2 YYNGEE. V was clipped by 0 bases and J by 4 bases, with 11 bases between them. The length of the CDR3 is 15 residues. The CDR3 reads CASSVGAGAYNEQFF. As DNA, the CDR3 is TGTGCCAGCAGCGTAGGGGCAGGGGCATACAATGAGCAGTTCTTC.

V is TRBV3-1 (or the pseudogene TRBV3-2) and J is TRBJ1-3; D might be TRBD1 (6 bases). Germline CDR1 LGHDT, CDR2 YNNKEL (reference sequence). This CDR3 comprises 12 residues. V lost 4 bases and J lost 7, with 8 bases in between. The CDR3 sequence is CASSPRGNTIYF. The CDR3 DNA sequence: TGTGCCAGCAGCCCGAGGGGGAACACCATATATTTT.

This clone was seen a single time. CDR3 DNA sequence: TGCGCCAGCAGCACCGGCGGGGGAGGCACAGATACGCAGTATTTT. This translates into CASSTGGGGTDTQYF. This chain links TRBV5-1 with TRBJ2-3, with 7 bases aligning to TRBD2. Trimming cost V 4 bases and J 1 base; bases outside gene matches: 6. The CDR3 consists of 15 residues. In germline, CDR1 is SGHRS, CDR2 YFSETQ.

The chain employs TRBV5-1 and TRBJ2-2, with TRBD2 matching over 11 bases. Germline V gene lookup returns CDR1 SGHRS and CDR2 YFSETQ. This CDR3 has 15 amino acids. V was clipped by 3 bases and J by 5 bases; unmatched bases: 3. As DNA, the CDR3 is TGCGCCAGCAGCTCACTAGCGGGGGATACCGGGGAGCTGTTTTTT. Encoded protein: CASSSLAGDTGELFF.

V and J are TRBV7-2 and TRBJ2-5; D might be TRBD1 (5 bases). The CDR3 has 16 amino acids. Trimming took 0 bases from V and 1 from J, leaving 12 bases between them. Germline V gives CDR1 SGHTA, CDR2 FQGNSA. The CDR3 DNA follows: TGTGCCAGCAGCTTAGCAGGAAGGGGTTTCCAAGAGACCCAGTACTTC. Its translation is CASSLAGRGFQETQYF.

The rearrangement links TRBV7-6 to TRBJ2-1; 14 nucleotides match TRBD2. The germline gives CDR1 SGHVS, CDR2 FNYEAQ. CDR3 length equals 19 residues. With V trimmed by 1 base and J by 0 bases, 5 bases remained unmatched. The CDR3 bases are TGTGCCAGCAGCTTAGTGGGGACTAGCGGGGGAGTCTCCTACAATGAGCAGTTCTTC. Protein product: CASSLVGTSGGVSYNEQFF.

V gene TRBV2 combines with J gene TRBJ1-6; 7 bases are a match to TRBD1. The V and J ends lost 2 bases and 10 bases, in that order; junction bases with no gene match: 11. Germline loops: CDR1 SNHLY, CDR2 FYNNEI. The length of the CDR3 is 16 residues. CDR3 protein: CASSERRQGGGSPLHF. The DNA of the CDR3 is TGTGCCAGCAGTGAAAGGAGGCAGGGGGGAGGATCACCCCTCCACTTT.

This chain joins TRBV11-3 and TRBJ2-7; TRBD1 matches 12 bases. This CDR3 contains 15 residues. The germline CDR1 and CDR2 sequences are SGHNT and YENEEA. The V and J ends lost 1 base and 6 bases, in that order; junction bases with no gene match: 4. The CDR3 nucleotides are TGTGCCAGCAGCTTAGGGGGACAGGGGGCTTCCGAGCAGTACTTC. Translating gives CASSLGGQGASEQYF.

The rearrangement links TRBV11-1 to TRBJ1-4; 9 bases are shared with TRBD1. This CDR3 has 15 residues. V was clipped by 4 bases and J by 7 bases; unmatched bases: 7. Germline V gene data show CDR1 as SGHAT and CDR2 as FQDESV (reference sequence). The DNA for the CDR3 is TGTGCCAGCAGCTCCACAGGGGGCCTAGGTGAAAAACTGTTTTTT. Protein sequence: CASSSTGGLGEKLFF.

J is TRBJ1-1 and V is TRBV19; tentatively, D is TRBD1 (5 bases). Trimming shortened V by 7 bases and J by 4 bases, and 16 bases separated the two germline ends. CDR1 is LNHDA and CDR2 is SQIVND in the germline V gene (reference sequence). This CDR3 comprises 14 residues. In nucleotides, the CDR3 is TGTGCCAGTAACACCGGACCTAGGGGCACTGAAGCTTTCTTT. Translating gives CASNTGPRGTEAFF. Combining the CDR3 with reference TRBV19 and TRBJ1-1 gives the whole variable domain DGGITQSPKYLFRKEGQNVTLSCEQNLNHDAMYWYRQDPGQGLRLIYYSQIVNDFQKGDIAEGYSVSREKKESFPLTVTSAQKNPTAFYLCASNTGPRGTEAFFGQGTRLTVV.

This chain connects TRBV5-1 to TRBJ2-2; 9 bases match TRBD2. Germline values: CDR1 SGHRS, CDR2 YFSETQ. The CDR3 sequence is 18 residues long. V lost 1 base, J lost 0 bases, and 7 bases stayed unmatched. This CDR3 is CASSLSGSSGANTGELFF. The CDR3 DNA follows: TGCGCCAGCAGCTTGTCGGGCTCTAGCGGGGCGAACACCGGGGAGCTGTTTTTT. The whole variable domain, remainder taken from reference TRBV5-1 and TRBJ2-2, is KAGVTQTPRYLIKTRGQQVTLSCSPISGHRSVSWYQQTPGQGLQFLFEYFSETQRNKGNFPGRFSGRQFSNSRSEMNVSTLELGDSALYLCASSLSGSSGANTGELFFGEGSRLTVL.

This clone was found once. The chain recombines TRBV2 with TRBJ1-6; the D gene is possibly TRBD1 (6 bases). Deletions cut 7 bases from V and 5 bases from J, with 12 bases between. The CDR3 extends over 14 amino acids. In germline, CDR1 is SNHLY, CDR2 FYNNEI. As DNA, the CDR3 is TGTGCCAGCAACCGGGACAATAATAATTCACCCCTCCACTTT. It encodes CASNRDNNNSPLHF.

The sample holds one count of this clone. The CDR3 region has the DNA TGTGCCAGCAGCTTGGGCGGGGTGAACACCGGGGAGCTGTTTTTT. Its protein is CASSLGGVNTGELFF. The rearrangement joins TRBV5-4 to TRBJ2-2; D may be TRBD2 (6 bases). Germline V gene data show CDR1 as SGHNT and CDR2 as YYREEE (reference sequence). This CDR3 is built from 15 residues. The ends were cut back, 0 bases at V and 1 base at J, with 7 bases in the middle. Full variable domain (missing parts from reference TRBV5-4 and TRBJ2-2): ETGVTQSPTHLIKTRGQQVTLRCSSQSGHNTVSWYQQALGQGPQFIFQYYREEENGRGNFPPRFSGLQFPNYSSELNVNALELDDSALYLCASSLGGVNTGELFFGEGSRLTVL.

The gene calls are TRBV9 and TRBJ2-3; D ambiguous. The CDR3 totals 13 residues. The germline V gene encodes CDR1 SGDLS and CDR2 YYNGEE. Trimming took 2 bases from V and 6 from J, leaving 10 bases between them. The CDR3 region is CASSVSPGDTQYF. DNA for the CDR3: TGTGCCAGCAGCGTTTCCCCCGGGGATACGCAGTATTTT. Full variable domain (remainder filled in from reference TRBV9 and TRBJ2-3): DSGVTQTPKHLITATGQRVTLRCSPRSGDLSVYWYQQSLDQGLQFLIQYYNGEERAKGNILERFSAQQFPDLHSELNLSSLELGDSALYFCASSVSPGDTQYFGPGTRLTVL.

The chain recombines TRBV3-1 (or the pseudogene TRBV3-2) with TRBJ1-2; 7 bases agree with TRBD1. V was clipped by 3 bases and J by 7 bases; unmatched bases: 14. CDR1 LGHDT and CDR2 YNNKEL come from the germline V gene (reference sequence). The CDR3 totals 16 residues. The CDR3 DNA reads TGTGCCAGCAGCCAGAGTGCTGGACAGGCCGGGGTTGGCTACACCTTC. Amino acids: CASSQSAGQAGVGYTF.

V and J are TRBV4-2 and TRBJ2-1, with D hard to call. The V and J ends lost 4 bases and 7 bases respectively, with 14 bases between them. There are 14 residues in the CDR3. CDR1 and CDR2 from the germline V gene are LGHNA and YNFKEQ. DNA of the CDR3: TGTGCCAGCAGCCCCAGAGGCAGACGGAATGAGCAGTTCTTC. This translates into CASSPRGRRNEQFF.

This chain uses TRBV6-1 with TRBJ1-5; D remains unclear. Germline-derived CDR1 and CDR2 are MNHNS and SASEGT. The CDR3 loop spans 11 amino acids. Trimming left V 3 bases short and J 9 bases short, with 6 bases between. CDR3 DNA sequence: TGTGCCAGCAGTGAGGGCCCGCCCCAGCATTTT. Residues: CASSEGPPQHF.

The chain joins TRBV4-1 to TRBJ1-1; 10 positions match TRBD1. The CDR3 totals 15 residues. Germline lookup yields CDR1 MGHRA and CDR2 YSYEKL. The V segment lost 4 bases and the J segment 4 bases; nucleotides outside the gene matches: 6. CDR3 in DNA: TGCGCCAGCAGCCCCTGGGACAGGGGTGGCACTGAAGCTTTCTTT. Translating it yields CASSPWDRGGTEAFF.

In this sample, this clone turned up once. The chain employs TRBV4-1 and TRBJ1-6, with D tentatively TRBD1 (5 bases). This CDR3 contains 15 residues. V gave up 0 bases and J gave up 9 bases, with 12 bases separating them. Germline CDR1 and CDR2: MGHRA and YSYEKL. The CDR3 region is CASSQDPGVASPLHF. The CDR3 coding sequence is TGCGCCAGCAGCCAAGATCCGGGGGTTGCTTCACCCCTCCACTTT.